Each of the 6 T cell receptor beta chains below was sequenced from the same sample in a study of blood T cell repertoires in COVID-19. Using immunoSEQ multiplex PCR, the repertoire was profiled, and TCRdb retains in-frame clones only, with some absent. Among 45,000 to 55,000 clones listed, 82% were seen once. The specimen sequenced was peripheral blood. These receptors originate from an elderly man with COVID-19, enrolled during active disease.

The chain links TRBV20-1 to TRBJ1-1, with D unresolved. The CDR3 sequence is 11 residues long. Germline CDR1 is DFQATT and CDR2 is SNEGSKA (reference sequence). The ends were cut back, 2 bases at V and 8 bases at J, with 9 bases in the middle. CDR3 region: CSARTAGEAFF. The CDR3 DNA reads TGCAGTGCTAGAACGGCGGGGGAAGCTTTCTTT.

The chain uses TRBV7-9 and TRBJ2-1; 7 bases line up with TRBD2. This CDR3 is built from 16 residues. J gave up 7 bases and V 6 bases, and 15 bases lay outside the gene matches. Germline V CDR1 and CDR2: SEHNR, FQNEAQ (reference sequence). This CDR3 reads CASSFGLAVNENEQFF. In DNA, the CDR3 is TGTGCCAGCAGTTTCGGGCTAGCGGTAAACGAGAATGAGCAGTTCTTC.

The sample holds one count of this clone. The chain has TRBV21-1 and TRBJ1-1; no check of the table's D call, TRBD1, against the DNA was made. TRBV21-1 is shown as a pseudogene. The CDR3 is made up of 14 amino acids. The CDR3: CASSNHETNTEAFF. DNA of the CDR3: TGTGCCAGCAGCAACCATGAAACAAACACTGAAGCTTTCTTT.

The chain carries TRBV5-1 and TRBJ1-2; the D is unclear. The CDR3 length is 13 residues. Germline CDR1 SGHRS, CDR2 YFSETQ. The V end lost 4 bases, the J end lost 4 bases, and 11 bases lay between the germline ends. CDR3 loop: CASSPRDLYGYTF. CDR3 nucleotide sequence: TGCGCCAGCAGCCCGCGGGATCTCTATGGCTACACCTTC.

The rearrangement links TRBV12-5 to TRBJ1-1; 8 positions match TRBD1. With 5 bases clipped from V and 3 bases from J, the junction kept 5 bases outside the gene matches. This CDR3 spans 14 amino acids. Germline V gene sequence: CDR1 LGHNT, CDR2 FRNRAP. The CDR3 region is CASGNRGGDTEAFF. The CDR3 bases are TGTGCTAGTGGTAACAGGGGGGGGGACACTGAAGCTTTCTTT.

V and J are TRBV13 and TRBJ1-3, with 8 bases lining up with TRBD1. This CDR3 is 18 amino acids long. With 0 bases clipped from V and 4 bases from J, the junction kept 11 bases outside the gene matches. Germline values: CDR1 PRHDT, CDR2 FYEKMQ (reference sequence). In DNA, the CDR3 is TGTGCCAGCAGCTTAGGGCCCCTGACAGGGGCGAGAGGAAACACCATATATTTT. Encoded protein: CASSLGPLTGARGNTIYF.